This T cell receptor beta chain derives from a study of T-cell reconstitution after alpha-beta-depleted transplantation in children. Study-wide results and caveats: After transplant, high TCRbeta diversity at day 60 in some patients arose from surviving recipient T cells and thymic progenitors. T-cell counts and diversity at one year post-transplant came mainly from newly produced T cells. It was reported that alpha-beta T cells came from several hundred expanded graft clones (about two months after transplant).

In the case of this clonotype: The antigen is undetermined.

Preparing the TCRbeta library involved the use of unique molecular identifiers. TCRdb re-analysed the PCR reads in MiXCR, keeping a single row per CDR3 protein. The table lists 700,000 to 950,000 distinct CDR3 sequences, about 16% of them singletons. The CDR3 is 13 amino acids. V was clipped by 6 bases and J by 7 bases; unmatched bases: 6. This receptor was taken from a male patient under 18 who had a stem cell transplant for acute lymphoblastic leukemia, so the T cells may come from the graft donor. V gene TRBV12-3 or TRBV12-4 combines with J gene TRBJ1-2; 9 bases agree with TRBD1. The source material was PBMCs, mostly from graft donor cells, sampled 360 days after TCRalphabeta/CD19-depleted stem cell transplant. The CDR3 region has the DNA TGTGCCAGCAGGGCGGGACAGGGACCTGGCTACACCTTC. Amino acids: CASRAGQGPGYTF.